This paragraph reports one T cell receptor (beta chain). Looked up from germline, CDR1 is MDHEN and CDR2 is SYDVKM. Trimming took 6 bases from V and 2 from J; bases not matched to a gene: 5. The length of the CDR3 is 16 residues. Original methodology: Reference gene primer amplification gave nucleated cell count estimates. Some clones are missing from TCRdb's copy, which holds only in-frame ones; the method was immunoSEQ multiplex PCR. D and trimming were read from the DNA, whereas the V and J calls and clone size are those reported in that table. The repertoire holds approximately 230,000 clones, with 70% to 90% as singletons. This specimen comes from a study of blood T cell repertoires in COVID-19. Overall study: Both acute and convalescent COVID-19 samples were obtained from the United States, Italy and Spain. The analysed material was cDNA or gDNA that came from T cells, B-cell-depleted T cells, or PBMCs.

The clonotype was recovered from an older man with acute or convalescent COVID-19. The specimen was peripheral blood. This chain uses TRBV28 with TRBJ1-6, with 9 nucleotides matching TRBD1. CDR3 coding DNA: TGTGCCAGCAGACCGGGGGACAGGGCCTATAATTCACCCCTCCACTTT. This translates into CASRPGDRAYNSPLHF.